These 10 T cell receptor beta chains share one sample of origin, sequenced in a study of shared clonotypes between healthy human individuals. Sequencing was performed with immunoSEQ multiplex PCR; in TCRdb, only in-frame clones are kept and a portion is missing. The sample carries under 700,000 clones, around 95% recorded once. Naive CD8 cells lacked CD45RO, underwent positive selection for CCR7 and left out terminally differentiated effector memory CD45RA+ cells. The sequenced material came from naive CD8+ T cells sorted from blood. The receptor source for this set is a woman in her 30s in good health.

V gene TRBV6-5 combines with J gene TRBJ1-5, with D unclear. Germline V lookup: CDR1 MNHEY, CDR2 SVGAGI. CDR3 length: 13 residues. V was trimmed by 6 bases and J by 5 bases, leaving 11 bases between them. The CDR3: CASRPTGDQPQHF. The CDR3 nucleotides are TGTGCCAGCAGACCCACGGGCGATCAGCCCCAGCATTTT.

This clone was recorded a few times. CDR3 amino acids: CASSPNTNQPQHF. The CDR3, as DNA: TGTGCCAGTAGTCCAAACACAAATCAGCCCCAGCATTTT. This rearrangement joins TRBV19 to TRBJ1-5; D remains ambiguous. Germline CDR1 reads LNHDA; CDR2 reads SQIVND (reference sequence). This CDR3 is built from 13 residues. V lost 5 bases and J 4 bases, leaving 9 bases between the germline ends.

CDR3 nucleotides: TGTGCCAGCAGCTTGGAAGGGGGCTACGAGCAGTACTTC. Protein: CASSLEGGYEQYF. The J gene is TRBJ2-7, the V gene TRBV13, with D possibly matching TRBD1 (6 bases). The CDR3 consists of 13 residues. Germline V lookup: CDR1 PRHDT, CDR2 FYEKMQ (reference sequence). Deletions cut 3 bases from V and 3 bases from J, with 9 bases between.

The gene calls are TRBV15 and TRBJ1-2; perhaps TRBD1 as D (5 bases). V lost 1 base and J 4 bases, leaving 16 bases between the germline ends. The germline CDR1 and CDR2 sequences are LNHNV and YYDKDF (reference sequence). The CDR3 length is 16 residues. CDR3 nucleotides: TGTGCCACCAGCAGAGCCCTCCTAGAGGGACCCTATGGCTACACCTTC. It is translated as CATSRALLEGPYGYTF.

CDR3 sequence reads: CASSLTDPDTQYF. The CDR3 bases are TGCGCCAGCAGCTTGACTGATCCAGATACGCAGTATTTT. The chain employs TRBV5-1 and TRBJ2-3; D is uncertain. Between the trimmed V and J ends, which lost 1 base and 4 bases, there was a span of 7 bases. CDR3 length: 13 amino acids. Germline loops: CDR1 SGHRS, CDR2 YFSETQ.

The chain links TRBV4-1 to TRBJ1-5; no definite D call. This CDR3 has 13 residues. Deletions cut 0 bases from V and 6 bases from J, with 6 bases between. CDR1 and CDR2 (germline): MGHRA, YSYEKL. The CDR3 nucleotides are TGCGCCAGCAGCCAAGATTTGGGTCAGCCCCAGCATTTT. Translation: CASSQDLGQPQHF.

CDR3 protein: CASSQTSGRAHEQYF. The CDR3 bases are TGCGCCAGCAGCCAAACTAGCGGGAGGGCCCACGAGCAGTACTTC. V is TRBV4-1 and J is TRBJ2-7; TRBD2 agrees at 13 bases. In germline, CDR1 is MGHRA, CDR2 YSYEKL. V was pared by 2 bases and J by 5 bases, with 3 bases of the junction left unmatched. This CDR3 is built from 15 residues.

The chain combines TRBV28 with TRBJ1-5; D call uncertain. Germline V gene lookup returns CDR1 MDHEN and CDR2 SYDVKM. The V and J ends lost 6 bases and 4 bases respectively, with 10 bases between them. The CDR3 totals 13 residues. The CDR3 sequence is CASSPGVNQPQHF. CDR3 sequence (DNA): TGTGCCAGCAGCCCCGGTGTGAATCAGCCCCAGCATTTT.

The V gene is TRBV18, the J gene TRBJ2-7, with 7 bases lining up with TRBD1. Looked up from germline, CDR1 is KGHSH and CDR2 is LQKENI. This CDR3 contains 15 residues. Trimming cost V 3 bases and J 0 bases; bases outside gene matches: 5. CDR3 nucleotide sequence: TGTGCCAGCTCACCCGACAGGGTCAGCTCCTACGAGCAGTACTTC. It codes for CASSPDRVSSYEQYF.

The chain uses TRBV13 and TRBJ2-3; 7 nucleotides match TRBD2. Unmatched junction bases numbered 11, after V lost 3 bases and J lost 5 bases. The germline V gene encodes CDR1 PRHDT and CDR2 FYEKMQ (reference sequence). This CDR3 has 16 residues. CDR3 amino acids: CASSFEQRDGVDTQYF. CDR3 DNA sequence: TGTGCCAGCAGCTTCGAACAGCGGGATGGCGTAGATACGCAGTATTTT.